This T cell receptor beta chain was profiled in a study of Ad26.COV2.S vaccination and SARS-CoV-2 variants. Study-wide background: Ad26.COV2.S given intramuscularly, once or twice 56 days apart. The study, taken as a whole, reports: Breadth and depth estimates from TCRs may understate total T cell responses. Reported findings describe substantial breadth in spike-specific CD8+ and CD4+ T cell responses following vaccination.

Noted treatment: some 20 received Ad26.COV2.S at low or high dose, single or two shots; 5 received placebo; per-sample allocation not given. Day 63 after the first injection of vaccine or placebo was the sampling time. This CDR3 is 15 amino acids long. Germline V gene data show CDR1 as MNHNY and CDR2 as SVGAGI (reference sequence). The V end lost 2 bases, the J end lost 1 base, and 10 bases lay between the germline ends. On this clone itself: Its antigen is unidentified.

Generated by immunoSEQ multiplex PCR, the TCRdb table keeps only in-frame clones and is missing some. The table has some 350,000 clones, approximately 87% seen once; the top ten hold about 5%. The receptor was derived from a person between 18 and 60 years old who received the Ad26.COV2.S COVID-19 vaccine or a placebo. The source material was peripheral blood, sampled in a trial of Ad26.COV2.S vaccine versus placebo. This chain uses TRBV6-6 with TRBJ2-3; D possibly corresponds to TRBD2 (5 bases). The CDR3 sequence: CASSYLGVGTDTQYF. In nucleotides, the CDR3 is TGTGCCAGCAGTTACCTGGGAGTTGGCACAGATACGCAGTATTTT.